This T cell receptor beta chain appears in the sequencing data of a study of Graves' ophthalmopathy and Graves' hyperthyroidism (dated by TCRdb to the late 2010s). Regarding the study in general: Peripheral blood was collected at initial diagnosis, before any treatment. TCR beta repertoire signatures were used to distinguish Graves' ophthalmopathy from Graves' hyperthyroidism and to predict progression to ophthalmopathy. In total, around 140 blood samples were TCR-sequenced: some 43 ophthalmopathy, some 72 hyperthyroidism and approximately 17 hyperthyroidism-to-ophthalmopathy patients. To explore V-J signatures that distinguish ophthalmopathy from hyperthyroidism, a discovery set of about 99 patients was enrolled, made up of 40 to 45 with ophthalmopathy and some 56 with stable hyperthyroidism. An independent validation cohort was composed of approximately 18 hyperthyroidism patients and about 17 patients who later progressed from hyperthyroidism to ophthalmopathy. T-cell repertoires of thyroid tissue and blood were compared in several hyperthyroidism patients. Following sample collection, hyperthyroidism patients were given methimazole at a starting dose of 30 mg daily, and ophthalmopathy patients were given high-dose intravenous methylprednisolone.

The germline ends are 11 bases apart after V is trimmed by 1 base and J by 7 bases. The CDR3 covers 14 residues, taking in both the cysteine and the phenylalanine. The CDR3 DNA has 42 bases and is translated from base 1. Per the germline V gene, SGHVS is the CDR1 and FQNEAQ is the CDR2. Overall results and qualifications from the work: No statistical method was used to predetermine the sample size, and group allocation was not hidden from the investigators. Most of the expanded thyroid clonotypes with a frequency above 0.001 were also detected in blood, and it was suggested that the thyroid immune response may be reflected by blood repertoires. In validation, the model predicted ophthalmopathy progression with about 71% sensitivity and 72.22% specificity; approximately 12 predicted patients were CT-confirmed with GO in a median of 6.5 months. In cross-validation, the 13-signature model distinguished ophthalmopathy from stable hyperthyroidism with 85% to 90% sensitivity and around 81% specificity, and in the test set the corresponding values were about 80% and 75%.

Ophthalmopathy patients were characterized by moderately to severely active disease, a Clinical Activity Score of at least 3, a NOSPECS grade of at least 4, and a disease duration under 3 months. Patients with other autoimmune diseases, uncontrolled infections, pregnancy or lactation were excluded from the study. Diagnosis was based on clinical symptoms, serum thyroxine, TRAb, thyroid ultrasound and orbital computed tomography. PBMCs were isolated from roughly 10 ml of fresh peripheral blood by Ficoll-Paque density gradient centrifugation. Trizol reagent was used to extract the total RNA, and its quality was then checked on an Agilent 2100 Bioanalyzer. For repertoire sequencing, TCR beta CDR3 regions were amplified from RNA transcripts. The first round of RT-PCR was done with HTBI primers and the Qiagen OneStep RT-PCR kit, and was followed by a second round of multiplex PCR, then size selection and purification. Libraries were sequenced paired-end with 100 bp reads on an Illumina HiSeq2000. In the authors' own workflow: SOAPnuke was used to process the reads, throwing out any read that had adapters, had uncalled bases, had a mean Phred below 15, or lacked an exact constant-primer or identifier match. COPE v1.2.5 was used to merge high-quality paired reads. Each unique nucleotide sequence was defined as a clonotype, and clonotypes were aligned to IMGT TRB V, D and J references with MiTCR v1.1. The analysis was limited to V-J combinations with a frequency above 0.0001, which together covered 99% to 99.2% of the repertoires. For each V-J combination, a TCR clonal expansion and chaos score was defined as the ratio of F50 clonal expansion to chaos observed in the TCRdist matrix. Features were reduced by Welch's t-statistics and random forest to approximately 13 V-J combinations, which fed a naive Bayes classifier. Thyroid-blood repertoire similarity was quantified with the Morisita-Horn index. TCRdb took the public reads, trimmed them with fastp at Q25, ran MiXCR for clone calling and kept in-frame beta chains. For every CDR3 protein sequence, its rows merge into one entry that carries the most common genes and DNA. In this record, the V and J calls reflect TCRdb's handling and not the investigators' own analysis. Counted in this sample were around 43,000 distinct CDR3 sequences; 40% to 65% of them appeared once. The top ten hold less than 20% of the sample.

In regard to this clonotype: What antigen it recognizes has not been identified. Base qualities are not provided; no much larger clone lies one nucleotide away.

This chain is built from TRBV7-8 and TRBJ2-1, with no confidently assigned D gene. This receptor was taken from an adult man with Graves' ophthalmopathy. Sequencing was done on a sample of peripheral blood. The DNA sequence is as follows: TGTGCCAGCAGCTTAGGAGGTTTGACTAATGAGCAGTTCTTC. It translates to CASSLGGLTNEQFF. The entire variable domain, with the stretches around the CDR3 drawn from the reference TRBV7-8 and TRBJ2-1 proteins, is GAGVSQSPRYKVAKRGQDVALRCDPISGHVSLFWYQQALGQGPEFLTYFQNEAQLDKSGLPSDRFFAERPEGSVSTLKIQRTQQEDSAVYLCASSLGGLTNEQFFGPGTRLTVL.